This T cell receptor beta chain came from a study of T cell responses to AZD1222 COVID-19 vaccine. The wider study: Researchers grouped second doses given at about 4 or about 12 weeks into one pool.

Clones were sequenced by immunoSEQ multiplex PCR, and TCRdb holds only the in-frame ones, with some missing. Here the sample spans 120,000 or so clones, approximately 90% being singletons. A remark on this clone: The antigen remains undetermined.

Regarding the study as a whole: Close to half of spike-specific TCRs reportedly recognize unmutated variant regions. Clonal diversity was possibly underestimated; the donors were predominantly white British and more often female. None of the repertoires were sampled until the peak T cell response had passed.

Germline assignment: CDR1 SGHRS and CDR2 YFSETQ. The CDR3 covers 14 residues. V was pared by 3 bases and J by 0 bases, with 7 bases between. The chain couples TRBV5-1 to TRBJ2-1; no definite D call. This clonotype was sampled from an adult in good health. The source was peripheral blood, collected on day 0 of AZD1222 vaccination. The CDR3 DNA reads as TGCGCCAGCAGCTCAGGAGACTCCTACAATGAGCAGTTCTTC. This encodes CASSSGDSYNEQFF.